The clone carrying this T cell receptor beta chain turned up a few times. Each CDR3 protein is one row after TCRdb ran MiXCR on the reads. The repertoire holds 510,000 or so distinct CDR3 sequences, with 26% as singletons. V was cut by 1 base and J by 3 bases, with 13 bases left in between. Germline V lookup: CDR1 MGHRA, CDR2 YSYEKL. This CDR3 region has 16 residues. These data come from a study of T cell repertoires in cytomegalovirus infection. The TCR sequence derives from a human donor in good health (CMV status not recorded). Some clones in this sample may be carry-over from other donors' samples. The sample taken for sequencing was PBMCs. The V and J genes are TRBV4-1 and TRBJ1-3, with D perhaps matching TRBD1 (5 bases). The CDR3 DNA is TGCGCCAGCAGCCAAGGAGTGGCAGGGAATGGAAACACCATATATTTT. It yields the protein CASSQGVAGNGNTIYF.